The 14 T cell receptor beta chains given below trace back to one sample, sequenced in a study of blood T cell repertoires in COVID-19. TCRdb's copy holds only in-frame clones and misses some; the assay was immunoSEQ multiplex PCR. Of 280,000 or so clones detected, roughly 88% appear once; the ten largest clones hold under 8%. Source material: peripheral blood. All receptors come from a woman between 25 and 40 years old who had recovered from COVID-19.

In the case of this clone: Other DNA sequences of this sample code for an identical CDR3. The rearrangement joins TRBV12-3 or TRBV12-4 to TRBJ1-4, with no clear D. The CDR3 sequence is 12 residues long. Trimming shortened V by 6 bases and J by 12 bases, and 14 bases separated the two germline ends. The CDR3 coding sequence is TGTGCCAGCAGCCCCGGTGCCTTAGAACTGTTTTTT. Amino acids: CASSPGALELFF.

The rearrangement joins TRBV6-2 or TRBV6-3 to TRBJ2-7, with 7 bases fitting TRBD1. This CDR3 contains 17 residues. The V and J ends lost 2 bases and 1 base, in that order; junction bases with no gene match: 11. Germline V gene sequence: CDR1 MNHEY, CDR2 SVGEGT. Here the CDR3 reads CASSYPGKTGLSYEQYF. In DNA form, the CDR3 reads TGTGCCAGCAGTTACCCGGGCAAGACAGGGCTGTCCTACGAGCAGTACTTC.

The chain carries TRBV18 and TRBJ1-1, with D tentatively TRBD1 (5 bases). V lost 4 bases, J lost 0 bases, and 12 bases lay in between. This CDR3 region has 15 residues. CDR1 is KGHSH, CDR2 LQKENI, per germline. Written as DNA, the CDR3 is TGTGCCAGCTCACTGTCGACAGTGCTGAACACTGAAGCTTTCTTT. Its translation: CASSLSTVLNTEAFF.

Comments on this clone: The sample holds other DNA sequences that translate to the same CDR3. The genes are TRBV28 and TRBJ1-5; the D is unclear. Germline loops: CDR1 MDHEN, CDR2 SYDVKM. This CDR3 has 14 residues. V was trimmed by 4 bases and J by 3 bases, leaving 10 bases between them. CDR3 sequence: CASSWQISNQPQHF. The CDR3 bases are TGTGCCAGCAGTTGGCAGATTTCCAATCAGCCCCAGCATTTT.

A single count supports this clone. The rearrangement links TRBV28 to TRBJ1-2; D may be TRBD1 (5 bases). CDR3 length equals 13 residues. Germline CDR1 is MDHEN and CDR2 is SYDVKM. Trimming removed 3 bases from V and 6 bases from J, with 11 bases in between. CDR3 residues: CASSFRGYNGYTF. DNA of the CDR3: TGTGCCAGCAGTTTTAGGGGTTACAATGGCTACACCTTC.

This clone was seen only once. The gene calls are TRBV5-1 and TRBJ2-2, with 7 bases lining up with TRBD2. The J segment lost 4 bases and the V segment lost 5 bases, leaving 8 bases of the junction unmatched. The CDR3 sequence is 15 residues long. CDR1 and CDR2 from the germline V gene are SGHRS and YFSETQ. Here the CDR3 reads CASSFGGISTGELFF. The CDR3 DNA is TGCGCCAGCAGTTTCGGGGGGATCAGCACCGGGGAGCTGTTTTTT.

The chain employs TRBV10-3 and TRBJ1-3; 10 bases are a match to TRBD1. The CDR3 runs to 16 residues. CDR1 is ENHRY and CDR2 is SYGVKD in the germline V gene. The V and J ends lost 6 bases and 4 bases, in that order; junction bases with no gene match: 9. For the CDR3, the DNA is TGTGCCATCAGGCCGACAGGGGGCGCGGGGGGAAACACCATATATTTT. This encodes CAIRPTGGAGGNTIYF.

The chain uses TRBV19 and TRBJ1-1, with 7 bases matching TRBD1. V lost 4 bases, J lost 3 bases, and 8 bases stayed unmatched. The CDR3 is made up of 15 amino acids. Germline values: CDR1 LNHDA, CDR2 SQIVND (reference sequence). Written as DNA, the CDR3 is TGTGCCAGTAGTAGAGACAGGGAAGGCGACACTGAAGCTTTCTTT. Amino acids: CASSRDREGDTEAFF.

This clone was detected once. The rearrangement links TRBV7-2 to TRBJ2-7; no clear D gene. The CDR3 spans 15 residues. The V and J ends lost 3 bases and 0 bases respectively, with 12 bases between them. Germline V gene sequence: CDR1 SGHTA, CDR2 FQGNSA. The CDR3, as DNA: TGTGCCAGCAGCTTGTCCCGAGATAGCTCCTACGAGCAGTACTTC. Protein sequence: CASSLSRDSSYEQYF.

V gene TRBV7-8 combines with J gene TRBJ2-1; D perhaps matches TRBD1 (6 bases). The CDR3 has 17 residues. V dropped 5 bases and J dropped 1 base, with 18 bases sitting between them. The germline V gene encodes CDR1 SGHVS and CDR2 FQNEAQ. DNA of the CDR3: TGTGCCAGCAGCGTTTCCGGGACACAAGAATCCTACAATGAGCAGTTCTTC. This gives the protein CASSVSGTQESYNEQFF.

The gene calls are TRBV24-1 and TRBJ1-2; perhaps TRBD1 as D (6 bases). Germline values: CDR1 KGHDR, CDR2 SFDVKD. The CDR3 consists of 13 residues. V lost 4 bases to trimming and J lost 8 bases, with 13 bases between them. CDR3 in amino acids: CATSDNNREGYTF. The CDR3, as DNA: TGTGCCACCAGTGACAATAACAGGGAAGGCTACACCTTC.

The chain recombines TRBV9 with TRBJ1-1; 9 bases line up with TRBD1. The CDR3 covers 15 residues. CDR1 is SGDLS and CDR2 is YYNGEE in the germline V gene. J lost 4 bases, V lost 4 bases, and 8 bases had no gene match. The CDR3 coding sequence is TGTGCCAGCAGCCCGCAGGGACAGGGAAGCACTGAAGCTTTCTTT. Amino acid sequence: CASSPQGQGSTEAFF.

V usage is TRBV24-1 and J usage is TRBJ2-2, with D unclear. V lost 7 bases and J lost 4, with 15 bases in between. The CDR3 length is 15 residues. Per the germline V gene, CDR1 is KGHDR and CDR2 is SFDVKD. DNA for the CDR3: TGTGCCACCAGCGGTATTCGTGGTCCCACCGGGGAGCTGTTTTTT. As protein: CATSGIRGPTGELFF.

The gene calls are TRBV19 and TRBJ2-5; TRBD1 might be the D (5 bases). With 1 base removed from V and 2 bases from J, the gap between germline ends came to 11 bases. This CDR3 spans 15 amino acids. Germline CDR1 is LNHDA and CDR2 is SQIVND (reference sequence). This CDR3 is CASSIVPGSQETQYF. CDR3 DNA sequence: TGTGCCAGTAGTATAGTCCCAGGGTCACAAGAGACCCAGTACTTC. The full variable domain, rest sourced from reference TRBV19 and TRBJ2-5, is DGGITQSPKYLFRKEGQNVTLSCEQNLNHDAMYWYRQDPGQGLRLIYYSQIVNDFQKGDIAEGYSVSREKKESFPLTVTSAQKNPTAFYLCASSIVPGSQETQYFGPGTRLLVL.